Following are 17 T cell receptor beta chains from one sample sequenced in a study of shared clonotypes between healthy human individuals. Sequencing used immunoSEQ multiplex PCR; TCRdb keeps in-frame clones, though not all of them. The table includes around 2.3 million clones, more than 90% detected once. Sequenced sample: naive CD4+ T cells sorted from blood. Subset here: CD45RA+ positively selected. These receptors all stem from a young man in good health.

J is TRBJ2-5 and V is TRBV30, with 7 bases identical to TRBD1. CDR1 is GTSNPN, CDR2 SVGIG, per germline (reference sequence). V lost 2 bases to trimming and J lost 5 bases; unmatched junction nucleotides: 11. The CDR3 loop spans 15 amino acids. This chain's CDR3 is CAWSLLGGVGETQYF. DNA of the CDR3: TGTGCCTGGAGTCTCCTAGGGGGCGTAGGGGAGACCCAGTACTTC.

The rearrangement links TRBV30 to TRBJ2-5; D might be TRBD2 (5 bases). Trimming removed 1 base from V and 5 bases from J, with 11 bases in between. Germline V gene data show CDR1 as GTSNPN and CDR2 as SVGIG (reference sequence). The CDR3 sequence is 13 residues long. The CDR3 nucleotides read TGTGCCTGGAGTGCCGGCGGGCGGGAGACCCAGTACTTC. Translating it yields CAWSAGGRETQYF.

In this sample, this clone turned up once. The chain combines TRBV5-1 with TRBJ2-6, with a weak D call TRBD1 (6 bases). V lost 0 bases, J lost 4 bases, and 14 bases lay in between. Looked up from germline, CDR1 is SGHRS and CDR2 is YFSETQ. The CDR3 has 17 residues. DNA for the CDR3: TGCGCCAGCAGCTTGGGTTACACAGGGTCCGGGGCCAACGTCCTGACTTTC. Translation gives CASSLGYTGSGANVLTF.

The V call is TRBV6-5, the J call TRBJ2-1, with 7 bases lining up with TRBD2. This CDR3 is built from 15 residues. Germline values: CDR1 MNHEY, CDR2 SVGAGI. V trimming: 6 bases; J trimming: 4 bases; junction bases outside the gene matches: 9. The CDR3, as DNA: TGTGCCAGCAGACCCTCTGGCGGGAGTTACAATGAGCAGTTCTTC. This translates into CASRPSGGSYNEQFF.

The chain joins TRBV6-4 to TRBJ2-7, with 11 bases fitting TRBD1. The CDR3 consists of 20 residues. The germline V gene encodes CDR1 MRHNA and CDR2 SNTAGT. Trimming cost V 3 bases and J 3 bases; bases outside gene matches: 19. The DNA of the CDR3 is TGTGCCAGCAGTGAAACCGGGACAGGGGGACCCTCGCCCTGGTTCTACGAGCAGTACTTC. Residues: CASSETGTGGPSPWFYEQYF.

As regards this clone: The sample carries other DNA sequences with the same CDR3. The rearrangement links TRBV5-4 to TRBJ2-5; the match to TRBD1 covers 8 bases. Germline V gene lookup returns CDR1 SGHNT and CDR2 YYREEE (reference sequence). The CDR3 contains 14 residues. V shed 4 bases and J 0 bases; nucleotides not matched to a gene: 2. The CDR3 DNA reads as TGTGCCAGCAGCCGGGACAGGAACCAAGAGACCCAGTACTTC. It encodes CASSRDRNQETQYF.

J is TRBJ1-1 and V is TRBV6-6; TRBD1 matches at 7 bases. Germline lookup yields CDR1 MNHNY and CDR2 SVGAGI (reference sequence). V shed 7 bases, J shed 3 bases, and the junction held 8 bases outside the gene matches. CDR3 length equals 14 residues. CDR3 loop: CASKDRVGDTEAFF. The CDR3 DNA reads TGTGCCAGCAAAGACAGGGTAGGGGACACTGAAGCTTTCTTT.

This clone was counted only a few times. The rearrangement links TRBV30 to TRBJ2-5; D is possibly TRBD1 or TRBD2 (6 bases each). Germline CDR1 GTSNPN, CDR2 SVGIG (reference sequence). V shed 7 bases and J shed 5 bases, with 14 bases lying between them. CDR3 length: 12 residues. The CDR3 DNA reads TGTGCCTTTCGGGGGCTGGGGGAGACCCAGTACTTC. Residues: CAFRGLGETQYF.

This chain links TRBV7-2 with TRBJ1-5, with D unclear. Germline assignment: CDR1 SGHTA and CDR2 FQGNSA. There are 13 residues in the CDR3. V lost 6 bases, J lost 4 bases, and 10 bases lay in between. In nucleotides, the CDR3 is TGTGCCAGCAGTTCGATGGGAAATCAGCCCCAGCATTTT. This codes for CASSSMGNQPQHF.

V usage is TRBV30 and J usage is TRBJ2-3; a possible D gene is TRBD2 (6 bases). This CDR3 has 15 residues. CDR1 is GTSNPN, CDR2 SVGIG, per germline (reference sequence). Trimming removed 1 base from V and 4 bases from J, with 15 bases in between. Here the CDR3 DNA reads TGTGCCTGGAGTGCCCACGGGGGTGGGGCAGATACGCAGTATTTT. Translation gives CAWSAHGGGADTQYF.

The chain is built from TRBV7-8 and TRBJ2-1; D might be TRBD2 (6 bases). Per germline, CDR1 SGHVS and CDR2 FQNEAQ. The CDR3 length is 16 residues. V lost 1 base and J 6 bases, leaving 16 bases between the germline ends. CDR3 coding DNA: TGTGCCAGCAGCTTAGTCTTGGGACTTTCCGGCAATGAGCAGTTCTTC. Its protein product is CASSLVLGLSGNEQFF.

As to this clone: The sample has other DNA sequences that encode this CDR3 too. The J gene is TRBJ2-3, the V gene TRBV2, with D possibly being TRBD2 (6 bases). Germline loops: CDR1 SNHLY, CDR2 FYNNEI. With 6 bases removed from V and 6 bases from J, the gap between germline ends came to 10 bases. CDR3 length: 12 amino acids. CDR3 amino acids: CASRLAGDTQYF. The CDR3 DNA reads as TGTGCCAGCAGACTAGCCGGTGATACGCAGTATTTT.

This chain uses TRBV14 with TRBJ2-3; perhaps D is TRBD1 or TRBD2 (5 bases each). Looked up from germline, CDR1 is SGHDN and CDR2 is FVKESK. Trimming shortened V by 4 bases and J by 0 bases, and 14 bases separated the two germline ends. This CDR3 region has 16 residues. CDR3 in amino acids: CASSRVPGPSTDTQYF. The CDR3 DNA is TGTGCCAGCAGCCGAGTGCCGGGACCCAGCACAGATACGCAGTATTTT.

Concerning this clone itself: Other DNA sequences from this sample encode an identical CDR3 as well. The rearrangement links TRBV20-1 to TRBJ2-4; D ambiguous. This CDR3 is 11 amino acids long. In germline, CDR1 is DFQATT, CDR2 SNEGSKA (reference sequence). V was shortened by 7 bases and J by 1 base, with 5 bases between the two germline ends. The CDR3 region is CSVLAKNIQYF. CDR3 DNA: TGCAGTGTTCTGGCCAAAAACATTCAGTACTTC.

V gene TRBV19 combines with J gene TRBJ1-1; D not certain. The CDR3 totals 14 residues. Germline values: CDR1 LNHDA, CDR2 SQIVND (reference sequence). V was cut by 0 bases and J by 2 bases, with 7 bases left in between. The CDR3 reads CASSIDTLNTEAFF. CDR3 DNA sequence: TGTGCCAGTAGTATAGATACCCTAAACACTGAAGCTTTCTTT. Based on the CDR3 plus reference TRBV19 and TRBJ1-1, the full variable domain is DGGITQSPKYLFRKEGQNVTLSCEQNLNHDAMYWYRQDPGQGLRLIYYSQIVNDFQKGDIAEGYSVSREKKESFPLTVTSAQKNPTAFYLCASSIDTLNTEAFFGQGTRLTVV.

To note about this clone: One end of the junction fails to match germline, which may point to a read error. The chain is built from TRBV6-5 and TRBJ2-7, with D tentatively TRBD1 (5 bases). The CDR3 runs to 15 residues. Looked up from germline, CDR1 is MNHEY and CDR2 is SVGAGI. This CDR3 reads CASSHSTKQDYEQYF. DNA of the CDR3: TGTGCCAGCAGTCACTCCACAAAACAGGACTACGAGCAGTACTTC.

V gene TRBV6-5 combines with J gene TRBJ2-2; TRBD1 is a possible D gene (6 bases). This CDR3 has 15 amino acids. V shed 6 bases and J shed 4 bases, with 15 bases lying between them. CDR1 MNHEY and CDR2 SVGAGI come from the germline V gene. CDR3 region: CASSRTGQSTGELFF. The CDR3, as DNA: TGTGCCAGCAGCCGAACGGGACAAAGCACCGGGGAGCTGTTTTTT.